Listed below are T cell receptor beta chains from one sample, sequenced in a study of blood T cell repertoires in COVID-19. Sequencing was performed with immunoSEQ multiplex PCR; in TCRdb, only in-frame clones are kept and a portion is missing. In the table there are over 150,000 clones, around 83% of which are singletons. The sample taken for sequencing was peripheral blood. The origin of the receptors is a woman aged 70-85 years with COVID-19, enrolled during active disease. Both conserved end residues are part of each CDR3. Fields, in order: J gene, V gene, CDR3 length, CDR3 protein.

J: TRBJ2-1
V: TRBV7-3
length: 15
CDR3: CASSLGTSGRGEQFF

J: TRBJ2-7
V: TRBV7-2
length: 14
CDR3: CASSLDSAGYEQYF

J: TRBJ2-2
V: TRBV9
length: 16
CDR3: CASSPRDRGHTGELFF

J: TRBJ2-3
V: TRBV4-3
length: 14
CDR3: CASSPGLAERGQYF

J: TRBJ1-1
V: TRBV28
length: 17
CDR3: CASRYASAGDMNTEAFF

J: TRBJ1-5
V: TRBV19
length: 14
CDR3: CASQGTGGPQPQHF

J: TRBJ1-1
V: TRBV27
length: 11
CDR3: CASRRHTEAFF

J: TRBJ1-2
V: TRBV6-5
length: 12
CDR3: CASSRQGDGYTF

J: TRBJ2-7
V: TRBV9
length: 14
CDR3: CASSARTGAYEQYF

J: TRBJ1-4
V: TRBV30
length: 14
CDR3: CAWSRREGFEKLFF

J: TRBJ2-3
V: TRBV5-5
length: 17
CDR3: CASSPLGTSGSTDTQYF

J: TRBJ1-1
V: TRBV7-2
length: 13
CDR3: CASSPVMNTEAFF

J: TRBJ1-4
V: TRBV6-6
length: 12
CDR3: CASKGQGGSGIF

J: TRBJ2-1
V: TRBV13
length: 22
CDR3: CASTSTIPGLATEQSSYNEQFF

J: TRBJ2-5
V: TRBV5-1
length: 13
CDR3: CASSQGWAETQYF

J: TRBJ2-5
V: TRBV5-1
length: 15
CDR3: CASSLGGTGQETQYF

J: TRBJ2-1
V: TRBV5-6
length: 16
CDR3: CASSSWTPGGRGEQFF

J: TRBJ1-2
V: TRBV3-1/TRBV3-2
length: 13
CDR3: CASSQGAIYGYTF

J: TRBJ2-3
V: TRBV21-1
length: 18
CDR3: CASSVESGRTTSTDTQYF

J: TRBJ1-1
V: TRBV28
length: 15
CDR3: CASRPGQGENTEAFF

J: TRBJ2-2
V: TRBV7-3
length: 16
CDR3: CASSTLQGAGTGELFF

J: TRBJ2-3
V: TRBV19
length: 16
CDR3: CASTPPRSGSTDTQYF

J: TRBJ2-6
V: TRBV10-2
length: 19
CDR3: CASSGGPGQGNSGANVLTF

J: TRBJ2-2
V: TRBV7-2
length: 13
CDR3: CASRQSGTGELFF

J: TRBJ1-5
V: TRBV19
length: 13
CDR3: CASRTGDNQPQHF

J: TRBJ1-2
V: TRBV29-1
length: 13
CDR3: CSVEGQGNYGYTF

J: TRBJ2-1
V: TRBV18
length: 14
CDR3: CASSPRRDYNEQFF

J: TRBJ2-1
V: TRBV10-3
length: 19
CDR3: CAISESGTSGRSSYNEQFF

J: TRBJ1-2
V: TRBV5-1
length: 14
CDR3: CASSLGQTGYGYTF

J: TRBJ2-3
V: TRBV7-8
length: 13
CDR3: CASSLVITDTQYF

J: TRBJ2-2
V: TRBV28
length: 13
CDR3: CASSLYRFGELFF

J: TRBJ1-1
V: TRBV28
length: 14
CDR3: CASSPGQGIPGAFF

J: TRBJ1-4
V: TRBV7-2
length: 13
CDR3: CASSPQEYEKLFF

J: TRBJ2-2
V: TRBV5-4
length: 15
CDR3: CASSLGTGGTGELFF

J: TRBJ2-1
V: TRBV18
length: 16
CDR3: CASSPPQTNRRREQFF

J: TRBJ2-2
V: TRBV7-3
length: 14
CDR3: CASSFSANTGELFF

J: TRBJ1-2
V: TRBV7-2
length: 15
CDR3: CASSLGRWQGSGYTF

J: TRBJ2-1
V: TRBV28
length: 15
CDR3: CASSLRSSGYNEQFF

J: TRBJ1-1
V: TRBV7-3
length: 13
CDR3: CASSLHLNTEAFF

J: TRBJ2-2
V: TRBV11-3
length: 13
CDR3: CASRQQATGELFF

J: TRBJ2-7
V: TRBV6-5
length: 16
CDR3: CASSYRGLGRLYEQYF

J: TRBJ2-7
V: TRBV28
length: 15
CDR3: CASSDIGTASYEQYF

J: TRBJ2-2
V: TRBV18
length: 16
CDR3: CASSLAGGANTGELFF

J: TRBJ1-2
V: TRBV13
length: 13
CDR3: CASSSGINYGYTF

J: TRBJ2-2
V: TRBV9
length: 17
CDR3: CASRAKLAGIYTGELFF

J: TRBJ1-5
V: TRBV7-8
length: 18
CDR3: CASSLFNRAGFSNQPQHF

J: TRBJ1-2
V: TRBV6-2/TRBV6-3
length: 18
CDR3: CASIYHGSAGQGVDGYTF

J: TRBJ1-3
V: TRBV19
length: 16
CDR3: CASSISGQGAGNTIYF

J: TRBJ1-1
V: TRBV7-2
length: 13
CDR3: CASSLLASGEAFF

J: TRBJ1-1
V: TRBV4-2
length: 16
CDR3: CASSQKRKESGTEAFF

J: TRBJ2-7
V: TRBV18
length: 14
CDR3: CASSGGASSYEQYF

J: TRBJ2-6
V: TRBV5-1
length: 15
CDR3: CASSPTSSGANVLTF

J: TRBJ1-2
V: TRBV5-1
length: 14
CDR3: CASSLDGGNYGYTF

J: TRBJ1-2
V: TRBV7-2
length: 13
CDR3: CASSLVLSGGYTF

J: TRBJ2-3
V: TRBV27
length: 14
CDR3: CASSSFSSTDTQYF

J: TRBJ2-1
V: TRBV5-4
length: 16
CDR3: CASSFKEGGSYNEQFF

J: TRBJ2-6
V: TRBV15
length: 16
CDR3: CATSRDFAAGANVLTF

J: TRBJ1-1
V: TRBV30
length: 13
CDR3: CAWSVRRDTEAFF

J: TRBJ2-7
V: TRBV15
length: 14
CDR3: CATSRDYVSYEQYF